The rows below give T cell receptor beta chains drawn from one sample of a study of OX40 agonist ivuxolimab in advanced cancers. Profiled with immunoSEQ multiplex PCR; TCRdb holds only in-frame clones, not every one. The data contain about 97,000 clones, 86% of them seen just once; the ten biggest clones take up less than 6.5%. Sequencing used CD4+ or CD8+ T cells sorted from blood, obtained in a trial of the OX40 agonist ivuxolimab. All receptors come from an adult with an advanced solid tumor such as melanoma, head and neck, liver or kidney cancer. The CDR3 runs from the conserved cysteine through the conserved F or W. The order of the fields is D gene, J gene, clone size, V gene, CDR3 DNA, CDR3 protein. A D gene is named only where the DNA matches it firmly. Clone size, where shown, is once, few, many, or a class for clones that have expanded.

>.|TRBJ2-7|.|TRBV6-1
TGTGCCAGCACGGACCCCCTGATCTACGAGCAGTACTTC
CASTDPLIYEQYF
>TRBD1|TRBJ2-3|.|TRBV7-8
TGTGCCAGCAGCGCCGGGACAGGGAGCACAGATACGCAGTATTTT
CASSAGTGSTDTQYF
>.|TRBJ1-1|.|TRBV30
TGTGCCTGGAGTAAAGACGGGGGAGGCACTGAAGCTTTCTTT
CAWSKDGGGTEAFF
>.|TRBJ1-4|.|TRBV19
TGTGCCAGTAGTATCGGGAGGGCAGCAACTAATGAAAAACTGTTTTTT
CASSIGRAATNEKLFF
>.|TRBJ1-2|.|TRBV7-3
TGTGCCAGCAGCTTAATGGCAGGGGAACTGTATGGCTACACCTTC
CASSLMAGELYGYTF
>.|TRBJ2-6|.|TRBV5-6
TGTGCCAGCAGCTTGTCCACATTGGCCAACGTCCTGACTTTC
CASSLSTLANVLTF
>.|TRBJ1-2|.|TRBV21-1
TGTGCCAGCAGCAGGGCGGGACTCCCTCTTAGTAACTATGGCTACACCTTC
CASSRAGLPLSNYGYTF
>.|TRBJ2-7|.|TRBV5-1
TGCGCCAGCAGCTTGGCCCCGAGAGCCTTCTACGAGCAGTACTTC
CASSLAPRAFYEQYF
>TRBD1|TRBJ1-5|.|TRBV7-2
TGTGCCAGCTTGGACAGGGGCAATCAGCCCCAGCATTTT
CASLDRGNQPQHF
>TRBD2|TRBJ2-7|.|TRBV29-1
TGCAGCGTTGCTCCAATTGGGGCTAGCGGGATTATATACGAGCAGTACTTC
CSVAPIGASGIIYEQYF
>TRBD1|TRBJ2-2|.|TRBV7-8
TGTGCCAGCCGGACAGGTTCGGGGACCTACACCGGGGAGCTGTTTTTT
CASRTGSGTYTGELFF
>TRBD2|TRBJ2-2|.|TRBV4-3
TGCGCCAGCAGCCAAGGGGAGGGCCCCCGGGAGCTGTTTTTT
CASSQGEGPRELFF
>TRBD1|TRBJ1-2|.|TRBV15
TGTGCCACCAGCAGAGGGTTTAATGGACAGGGGGACTATGGCTACACCTTC
CATSRGFNGQGDYGYTF
>TRBD1|TRBJ1-2|.|TRBV6-1
TGTGCCAGCAGTCCGGGACAGGGTAACTATGGCTACACCTTC
CASSPGQGNYGYTF
>.|TRBJ1-1|.|TRBV19
TGTGCCAGTAGTATAGATCACCGGACTGAAGCTTTCTTT
CASSIDHRTEAFF
>.|TRBJ1-1|.|TRBV19
TGTGCCAGTACGGGTGCGAGCCCTGAAGCTTTCTTT
CASTGASPEAFF
>.|TRBJ1-4|.|TRBV6-5
TGTGCCAGCAGTGCTGTACAGTTTAATGAAAAACTGTTTTTT
CASSAVQFNEKLFF
>TRBD1|TRBJ1-1|.|TRBV15
TGTGCCACCAGCCGAAAGACAGGGGCTGAAGCTTTCTTT
CATSRKTGAEAFF
>TRBD1|TRBJ1-3|.|TRBV12-5
TGTGCTAGTGGCCCCGGACAGGGCGTAAGTGGAAACACCATATATTTT
CASGPGQGVSGNTIYF
>.|TRBJ2-7|.|TRBV5-1
TGCGCCAGCACGCCAACCGGGAATACCTACGAGCAGTACTTC
CASTPTGNTYEQYF
>.|TRBJ2-7|.|TRBV5-1
TGCGCCAGCAGCCCGCCGTCGGGGGCCGGCGAGCAGTACTTC
CASSPPSGAGEQYF
>.|TRBJ1-5|.|TRBV19
TGTGCCAGTAGCGATGCCCTGGGAAGACAGCCCCAGCATTTT
CASSDALGRQPQHF
>.|TRBJ2-7|once|TRBV6-5
TGTGCCAGCAGTCTACAGGGAAGTTGGGACGAGCAGTACTTC
CASSLQGSWDEQYF
>.|TRBJ1-2|few|TRBV20-1
TGCAGTGCTGTCGACGGTGATGGCTACACCTTC
CSAVDGDGYTF
>.|TRBJ2-7|.|TRBV7-9
TGTGCCAGCAGCTTAGACCAGAATACCTACGAGCAGTACTTC
CASSLDQNTYEQYF
>TRBD1|TRBJ2-7|once|TRBV12-5
TGTGCTAGTGGTGAAGGGACAGGGGGATTCTGGGAGCAGTACTTC
CASGEGTGGFWEQYF
>TRBD1|TRBJ2-2|once|TRBV29-1
TGCAGCGTTGAGGGGACAGGCACCGGGGAGCTGTTTTTT
CSVEGTGTGELFF
>.|TRBJ2-2|.|TRBV5-4
TGTGCCAGCAGCCGATACCCCGAGGAGCTGTTTTTT
CASSRYPEELFF
>TRBD2|TRBJ2-5|once|TRBV5-3
TGTGCCAGAAGGGTAATCGGGACTAGCGGGATTCGCGAGACCCAGTACTTC
CARRVIGTSGIRETQYF